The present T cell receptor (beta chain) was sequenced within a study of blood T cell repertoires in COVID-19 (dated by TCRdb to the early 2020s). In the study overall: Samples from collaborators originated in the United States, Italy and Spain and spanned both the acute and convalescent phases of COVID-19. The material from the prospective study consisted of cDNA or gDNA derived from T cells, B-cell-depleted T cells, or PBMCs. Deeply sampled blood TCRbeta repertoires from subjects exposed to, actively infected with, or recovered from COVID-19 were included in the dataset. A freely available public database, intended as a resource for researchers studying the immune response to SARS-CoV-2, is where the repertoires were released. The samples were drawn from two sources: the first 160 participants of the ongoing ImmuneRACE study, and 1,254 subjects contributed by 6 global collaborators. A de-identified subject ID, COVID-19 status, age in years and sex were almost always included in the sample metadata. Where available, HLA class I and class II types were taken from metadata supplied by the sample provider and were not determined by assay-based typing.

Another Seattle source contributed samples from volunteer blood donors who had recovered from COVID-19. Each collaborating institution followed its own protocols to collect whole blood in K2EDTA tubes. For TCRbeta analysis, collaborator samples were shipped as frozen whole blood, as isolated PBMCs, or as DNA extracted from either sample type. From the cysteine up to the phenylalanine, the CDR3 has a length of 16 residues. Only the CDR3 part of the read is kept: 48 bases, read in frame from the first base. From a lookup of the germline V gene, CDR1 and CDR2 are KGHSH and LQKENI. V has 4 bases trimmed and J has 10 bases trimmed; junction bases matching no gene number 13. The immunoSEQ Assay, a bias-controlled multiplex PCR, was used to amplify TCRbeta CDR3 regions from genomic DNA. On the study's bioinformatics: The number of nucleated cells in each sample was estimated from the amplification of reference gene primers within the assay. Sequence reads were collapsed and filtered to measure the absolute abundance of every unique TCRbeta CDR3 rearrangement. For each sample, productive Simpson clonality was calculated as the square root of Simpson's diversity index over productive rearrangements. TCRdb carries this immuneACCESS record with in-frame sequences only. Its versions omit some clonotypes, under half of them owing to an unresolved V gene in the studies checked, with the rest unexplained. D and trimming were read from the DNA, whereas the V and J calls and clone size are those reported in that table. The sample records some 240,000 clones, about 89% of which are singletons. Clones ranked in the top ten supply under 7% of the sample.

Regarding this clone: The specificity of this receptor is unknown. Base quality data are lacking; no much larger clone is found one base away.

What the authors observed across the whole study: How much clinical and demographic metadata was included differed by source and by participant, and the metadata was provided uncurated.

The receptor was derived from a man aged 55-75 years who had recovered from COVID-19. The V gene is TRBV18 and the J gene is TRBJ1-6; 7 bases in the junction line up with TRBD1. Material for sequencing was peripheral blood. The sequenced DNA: TGTGCCAGCTCACAGACAGGGACCGCCTCGGAATCACCCCTCCACTTT. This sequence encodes CASSQTGTASESPLHF.